These T cell receptor beta chains were read from a single sample in a study of control samples from healthy donors and cancer patients. Sequenced by immunoSEQ multiplex PCR; TCRdb stores in-frame clones only, minus some. The profile covers roughly 130,000 clones, with approximately 89% appearing a single time and more than 6.5% taken by the ten largest. Sequencing used blood. The receptors were gathered from a man younger than 30 in good health. The CDR3 runs from the conserved cysteine through the conserved F or W. Each record gives: V gene, J gene, CDR3 protein.

TRBV5-4	TRBJ1-2	CASSTEQNYGYTF
TRBV18	TRBJ2-2	CASSPFGTRNTGELFF
TRBV6-6	TRBJ2-7	CASSYSAGTSYEQYF
TRBV10-2	TRBJ2-7	CASSEFAGGNYEQYF
TRBV29-1	TRBJ1-3	CSRDPGGNTIYF
TRBV3-1/TRBV3-2	TRBJ2-5	CASSHITTPGGRGQETQYF
TRBV7-3	TRBJ1-1	CASSPLKWTLNTEAFF
TRBV18	TRBJ2-5	CASSISAGGTGETQYF
TRBV9	TRBJ2-1	CASSPPTSGVNEQFF
TRBV4-1	TRBJ1-1	CASSQGPSRAAAFF
TRBV27	TRBJ1-3	CASSLGNTIYF
TRBV5-1	TRBJ1-4	CASSLVPGTNEKLFF
TRBV7-9	TRBJ1-3	CASSRETGLGNTIYF
TRBV5-6	TRBJ1-1	CASSFRLQTREAFF
TRBV19	TRBJ2-1	CASKGDLYNEQFF
TRBV5-1	TRBJ1-3	CASSTDPATPGNTIYF
TRBV12-5	TRBJ1-5	CASGLQGDAHQPQHF
TRBV19	TRBJ1-1	CASSSNTEAFF
TRBV12-3/TRBV12-4	TRBJ1-1	CASSESRGTEAFF
TRBV15	TRBJ1-1	CATSRQSTLNTEAFF
TRBV18	TRBJ1-1	CASSPLPTPNTEAFF